This TCR beta chain emerged from a study of T cell repertoires in cytomegalovirus infection. Overall study context: In public TCR beta signatures, there were indications of both CMV infection and matching HLA type.

CDR1 is SGHVS and CDR2 is FNYEAQ in the germline V gene. The CDR3 is made up of 13 amino acids. V shed 1 base and J shed 2 bases, with 5 bases lying between them. General observations from the study: HLA-C-restricted CMV clonotypes gave the most frequent clonotype in two of eight donors. Totalled public TCR beta family frequency picked out people who carried CMV plus the relevant HLA.

Comments on this clonotype: Its specificity is unknown.

TCRdb redid the calling of the reads with MiXCR, one entry per CDR3 protein. Among some 440,000 distinct CDR3 sequences listed, roughly 30% were seen once. Sequenced sample: PBMCs. The chain combines TRBV7-6 with TRBJ2-5; D gene unclear. This sequence was found in a human donor in good health (CMV status not recorded). Some clones in this sample may be carry-over from other donors' samples. DNA of the CDR3: TGTGCCAGCAGCTTAGTCAGACAAGAGACCCAGTACTTC. Residues: CASSLVRQETQYF.